This TCR beta chain was captured in a study of graft-versus-host responses after intestinal transplantation. About the study: Recipients were all induced with anti-thymocyte globulin, then given tacrolimus and steroids for around three years.

With regard to this clone: Its antigen is still unknown.

Germline V gene lookup returns CDR1 MNHNS and CDR2 SASEGT. This CDR3 comprises 13 residues. The V gene lost 7 bases and the J gene lost 1 base, with 11 bases spanning the gap. Notes on the study in general: Levels of circulating GvH clones at their peak were associated with early post-transplant HvG declines. There were GvH clones found in recipient marrow, and some of them appeared first in ileum or blood.

Sequencing was performed with immunoSEQ multiplex PCR; in TCRdb, only in-frame clones are kept and a portion is missing. Here the sample spans around 40,000 clones, 85% to 95% being singletons. The sequencing used unstimulated CD8+ T cells sorted from spleen or lymph node cells, collected before transplant. The source is a human donor who was the organ donor for an intestinal transplant. The J gene is TRBJ2-7, the V gene TRBV6-1, with D perhaps matching TRBD1 (5 bases). The CDR3 is CASTPGSSYEQYF. The CDR3 nucleotides are TGTGCCAGCACTCCAGGGTCTTCCTACGAGCAGTACTTC.